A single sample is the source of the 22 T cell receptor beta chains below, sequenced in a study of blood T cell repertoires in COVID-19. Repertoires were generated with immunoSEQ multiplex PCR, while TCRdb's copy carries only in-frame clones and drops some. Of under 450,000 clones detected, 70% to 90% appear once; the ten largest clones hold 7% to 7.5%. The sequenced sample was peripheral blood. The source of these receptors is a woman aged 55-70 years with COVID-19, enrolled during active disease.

The CDR3: CASSQWASLGETQYF. Written as DNA, the CDR3 is TGTGCCAGCAGCCAGTGGGCCAGCTTGGGAGAGACCCAGTACTTC. This chain connects TRBV7-2 to TRBJ2-5; the D is unclear. This CDR3 is built from 15 residues. Deletions cut 5 bases from V and 4 bases from J, with 17 bases between. Germline values: CDR1 SGHTA, CDR2 FQGNSA.

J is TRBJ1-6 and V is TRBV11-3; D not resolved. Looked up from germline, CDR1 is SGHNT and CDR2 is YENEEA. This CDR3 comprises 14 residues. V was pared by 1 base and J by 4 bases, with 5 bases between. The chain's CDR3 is CASSLGRYNSPLHF. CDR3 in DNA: TGTGCCAGCAGCTTAGGCCGGTATAATTCACCCCTCCACTTT.

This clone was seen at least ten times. The CDR3: CAWSRSASGANVLTF. The CDR3 DNA follows: TGTGCCTGGAGTCGGTCCGCGTCTGGGGCCAACGTCCTGACTTTC. The gene calls are TRBV30 and TRBJ2-6; D call uncertain. CDR1 and CDR2 from the germline V gene are GTSNPN and SVGIG (reference sequence). V lost 2 bases and J lost 1, with 9 bases in between. This CDR3 is 15 amino acids long. Based on the CDR3 plus reference TRBV30 and TRBJ2-6, the full variable domain is SQTIHQWPATLVQPVGSPLSLECTVEGTSNPNLYWYRQAAGRGLQLLFYSVGIGQISSEVPQNLSASRPQDRQFILSSKKLLLSDSGFYLCAWSRSASGANVLTFGAGSRLTVL.

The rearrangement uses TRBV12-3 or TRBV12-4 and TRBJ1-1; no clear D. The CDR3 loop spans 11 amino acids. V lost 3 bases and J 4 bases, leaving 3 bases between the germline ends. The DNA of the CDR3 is TGTGCCAGCAGTTTCTCCACTGAAGCTTTCTTT. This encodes CASSFSTEAFF.

The CDR3 here is CASRRQVNTEAFF. The CDR3 region has the DNA TGTGCCAGCAGGCGACAGGTAAACACTGAAGCTTTCTTT. The chain combines TRBV12-3 or TRBV12-4 with TRBJ1-1; D might be TRBD1 (6 bases). The CDR3 spans 13 residues. V was clipped by 6 bases and J by 2 bases, with 10 bases between them.

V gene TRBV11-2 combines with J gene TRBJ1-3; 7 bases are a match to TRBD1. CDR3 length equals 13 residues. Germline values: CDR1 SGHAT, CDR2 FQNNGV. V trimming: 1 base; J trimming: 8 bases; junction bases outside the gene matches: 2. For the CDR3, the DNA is TGTGCCAGCAGCTTAGGACAGGGAGACACCATATATTTT. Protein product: CASSLGQGDTIYF.

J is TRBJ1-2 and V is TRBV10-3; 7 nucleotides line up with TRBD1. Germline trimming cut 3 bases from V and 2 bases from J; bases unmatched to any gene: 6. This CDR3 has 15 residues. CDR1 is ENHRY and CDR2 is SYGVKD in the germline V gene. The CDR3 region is CAISEQGGENYGYTF. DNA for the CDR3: TGTGCCATCAGTGAACAAGGGGGCGAGAACTATGGCTACACCTTC.

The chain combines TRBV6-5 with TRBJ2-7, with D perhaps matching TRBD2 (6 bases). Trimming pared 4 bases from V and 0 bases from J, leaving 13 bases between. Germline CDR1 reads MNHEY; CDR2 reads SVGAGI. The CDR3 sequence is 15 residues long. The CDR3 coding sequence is TGTGCCAGCAGTTTGGGACTGAGTGCCTCCTACGAGCAGTACTTC. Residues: CASSLGLSASYEQYF.

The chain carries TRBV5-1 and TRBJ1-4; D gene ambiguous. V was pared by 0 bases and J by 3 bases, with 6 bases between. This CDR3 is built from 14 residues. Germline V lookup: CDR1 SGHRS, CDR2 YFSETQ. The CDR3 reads CASSLGTSNEKLFF. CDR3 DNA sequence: TGCGCCAGCAGCTTGGGGACTTCTAATGAAAAACTGTTTTTT.

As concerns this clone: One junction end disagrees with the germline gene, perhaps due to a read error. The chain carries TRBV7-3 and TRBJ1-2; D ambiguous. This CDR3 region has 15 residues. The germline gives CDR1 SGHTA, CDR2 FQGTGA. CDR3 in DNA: TGTACCAGCAGCTCAGACACCACGGCCTTCTATGGCTACACCTTC. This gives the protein CTSSSDTTAFYGYTF.

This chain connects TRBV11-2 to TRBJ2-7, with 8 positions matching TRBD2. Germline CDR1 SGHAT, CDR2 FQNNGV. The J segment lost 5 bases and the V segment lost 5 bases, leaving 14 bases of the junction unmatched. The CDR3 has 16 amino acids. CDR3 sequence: CASSHSPGLGMDEQYF. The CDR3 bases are TGTGCCAGCAGCCATTCCCCGGGACTAGGTATGGACGAGCAGTACTTC.

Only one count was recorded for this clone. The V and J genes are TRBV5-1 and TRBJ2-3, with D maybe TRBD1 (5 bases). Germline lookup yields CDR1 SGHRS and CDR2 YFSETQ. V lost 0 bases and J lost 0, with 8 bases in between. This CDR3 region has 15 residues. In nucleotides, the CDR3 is TGCGCCAGCAGCTTGGGACAGTTTAGCACAGATACGCAGTATTTT. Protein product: CASSLGQFSTDTQYF. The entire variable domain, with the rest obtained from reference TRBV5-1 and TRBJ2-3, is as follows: KAGVTQTPRYLIKTRGQQVTLSCSPISGHRSVSWYQQTPGQGLQFLFEYFSETQRNKGNFPGRFSGRQFSNSRSEMNVSTLELGDSALYLCASSLGQFSTDTQYFGPGTRLTVL.

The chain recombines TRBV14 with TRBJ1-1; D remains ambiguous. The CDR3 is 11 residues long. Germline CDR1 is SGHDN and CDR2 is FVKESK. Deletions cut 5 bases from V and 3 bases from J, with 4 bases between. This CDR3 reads CASSSYTEAFF. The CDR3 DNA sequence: TGTGCCAGCAGCTCCTACACTGAAGCTTTCTTT. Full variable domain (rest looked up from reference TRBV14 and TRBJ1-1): EAGVTQFPSHSVIEKGQTVTLRCDPISGHDNLYWYRRVMGKEIKFLLHFVKESKQDESGMPNNRFLAERTGGTYSTLKVQPAELEDSGVYFCASSSYTEAFFGQGTRLTVV.

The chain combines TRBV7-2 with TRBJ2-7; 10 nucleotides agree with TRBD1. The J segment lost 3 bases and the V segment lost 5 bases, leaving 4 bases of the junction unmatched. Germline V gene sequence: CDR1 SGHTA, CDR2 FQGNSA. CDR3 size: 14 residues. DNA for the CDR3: TGTGCCAGCAGCCCCGGACAGGGGGACTACGAGCAGTACTTC. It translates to CASSPGQGDYEQYF.

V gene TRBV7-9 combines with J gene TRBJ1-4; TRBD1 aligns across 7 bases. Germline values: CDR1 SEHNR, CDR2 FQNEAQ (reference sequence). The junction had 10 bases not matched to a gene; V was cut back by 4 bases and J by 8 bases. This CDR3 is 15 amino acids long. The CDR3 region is CASSSRRGLEEKLFF. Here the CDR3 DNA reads TGTGCCAGCAGCTCGAGAAGGGGGCTGGAAGAAAAACTGTTTTTT.

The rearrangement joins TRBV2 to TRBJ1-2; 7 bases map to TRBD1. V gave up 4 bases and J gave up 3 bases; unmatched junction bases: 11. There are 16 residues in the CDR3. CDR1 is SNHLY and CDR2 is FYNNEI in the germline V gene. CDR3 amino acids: CASSAPQGFGDYGYTF. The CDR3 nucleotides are TGTGCCAGCAGTGCGCCACAGGGGTTTGGGGACTATGGCTACACCTTC.

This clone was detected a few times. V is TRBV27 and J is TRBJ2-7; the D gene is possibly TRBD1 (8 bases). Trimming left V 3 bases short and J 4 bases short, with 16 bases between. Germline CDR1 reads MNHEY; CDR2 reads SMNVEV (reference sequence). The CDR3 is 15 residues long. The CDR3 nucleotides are TGTGCCAGCAGTTTCCACAGGGGGGGGGAGTACGAGCAGTACTTC. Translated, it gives CASSFHRGGEYEQYF.

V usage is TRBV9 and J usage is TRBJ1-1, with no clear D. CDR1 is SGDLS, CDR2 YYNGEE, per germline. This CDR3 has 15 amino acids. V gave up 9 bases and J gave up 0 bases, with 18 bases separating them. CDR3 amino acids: CATDEEGSLNTEAFF. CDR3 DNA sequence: TGTGCCACCGACGAAGAGGGCAGCCTGAACACTGAAGCTTTCTTT.

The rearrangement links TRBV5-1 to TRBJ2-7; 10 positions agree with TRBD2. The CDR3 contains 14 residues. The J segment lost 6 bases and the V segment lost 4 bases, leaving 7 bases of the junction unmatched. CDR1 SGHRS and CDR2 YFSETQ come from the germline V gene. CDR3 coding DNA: TGCGCCAGCAGCCGCAGCGGGGGGGAAGTCGAGCAGTACTTC. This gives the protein CASSRSGGEVEQYF.

The CDR3 DNA follows: TGCGCCAGCAGCCACCGCAGGGGGGACATGAACACTGAAGCTTTCTTT. This codes for CASSHRRGDMNTEAFF. This sequence joins TRBV4-3 and TRBJ1-1; 7 bases line up with TRBD1. V trimming: 3 bases; J trimming: 0 bases; junction bases outside the gene matches: 7. The CDR3 runs to 16 residues. Per germline, CDR1 LGHNA and CDR2 YSLEER.

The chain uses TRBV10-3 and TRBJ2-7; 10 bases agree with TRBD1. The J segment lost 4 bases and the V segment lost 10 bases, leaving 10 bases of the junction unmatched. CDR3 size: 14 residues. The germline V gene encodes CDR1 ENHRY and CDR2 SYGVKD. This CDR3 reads CATRTGQGRYEQYF. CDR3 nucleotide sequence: TGTGCCACCAGGACGGGACAGGGGAGATACGAGCAGTACTTC.

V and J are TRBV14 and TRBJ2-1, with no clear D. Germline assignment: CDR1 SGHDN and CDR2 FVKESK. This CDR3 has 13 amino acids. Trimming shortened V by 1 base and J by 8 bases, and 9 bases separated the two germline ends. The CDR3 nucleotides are TGTGCCAGCAGCCAAGGCGCAGACTATGAGCAGTTCTTC. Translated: CASSQGADYEQFF. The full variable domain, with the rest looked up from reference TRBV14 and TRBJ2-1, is EAGVTQFPSHSVIEKGQTVTLRCDPISGHDNLYWYRRVMGKEIKFLLHFVKESKQDESGMPNNRFLAERTGGTYSTLKVQPAELEDSGVYFCASSQGADYEQFFGPGTRLTVL.